This T cell receptor (beta chain) was observed in a study of blood T cell repertoires in COVID-19. As for the study in general: The United States, Italy and Spain were the sources of the acute and convalescent COVID-19 samples. T cells, B-cell-depleted T cells, or PBMCs provided the cDNA or gDNA that served as material.

The CDR3 loop spans 16 amino acids. The V gene end was trimmed by 4 bases and the J gene end by 4 bases; junction bases not matched to a gene: 11. CDR1 and CDR2 (germline): SGHNT, YYREEE (reference sequence). Followed over time, Seattle patients had been enrolled while infection was active. The authors' processing: From reference gene primer amplification, estimates of nucleated cell counts were derived. Data came from immunoSEQ multiplex PCR; TCRdb stores just in-frame clones and leaves some out. Clonal size and the V and J genes are those of that table, whereas D and trimming came from the DNA. The sample consists of fewer than 600,000 clones, approximately 89% of them appearing once.

Sequenced input: peripheral blood. The clonotype was recovered from a man aged 18-30 years with COVID-19, enrolled during active disease. The chain combines TRBV5-4 with TRBJ2-7; 10 nucleotides line up with TRBD2. The CDR3 region is CASSPTAGGHTYEQYF. As DNA, the CDR3 is TGTGCCAGCAGCCCCACAGCGGGGGGGCATACATACGAGCAGTACTTC.